This T cell receptor (beta chain) was obtained from a study of siplizumab effects on memory and regulatory T cells. Concerning this clone itself: Its antigen is as yet unknown.

Method: immunoSEQ multiplex PCR; TCRdb's copy keeps in-frame clones and lacks some. The sample records 70,000 to 100,000 clones, roughly 96% being singletons. This CDR3 comprises 14 residues. Germline V gives CDR1 SGDLS, CDR2 YYNGEE. Trimming shortened V by 2 bases and J by 0 bases, and 6 bases separated the two germline ends. Study results and limitations: With siplizumab, mappable alloreactive CD4+ clones averaged around 70% Treg-derived, versus around 30% in controls. Some alloreactive sequences were traceable to unstimulated CD4+ memory cells, and siplizumab significantly reduced them. Naive T cells seemed more diverse than memory cells; they also seemed major alloresponse contributors. A minor fraction of alloreactive clones, and no more, mapped to unstimulated subsets.

Sequenced material: naive CD4+ T cells sorted from blood. The rearrangement uses TRBV9 and TRBJ1-3; no firm D call. The clonotype was recovered from a human donor in good health. The CDR3 sequence: CASSVQASGNTIYF. CDR3 in DNA: TGTGCCAGCAGCGTCCAGGCCTCTGGAAACACCATATATTTT.